A selection of T cell receptor beta chains follows, all from one sample in a study of siplizumab effects on memory and regulatory T cells. Sequencing was performed with immunoSEQ multiplex PCR; in TCRdb, only in-frame clones are kept and a portion is missing. This table holds some 100,000 clones, just under 95% found once. The sequencing input was non-Treg CD4+ T cells sorted from blood. The receptors originated from a human donor in good health. Both conserved end residues are part of each CDR3. Fields, in order: D gene, V gene, J gene, clone size, CDR3 protein, CDR3 DNA. The D gene is left open where the match is weak. The size entry is marked missing in some rows and otherwise reads once, few, many or a size class.

D gene: TRBD2
V gene: TRBV5-4
J gene: TRBJ2-5
clone size: NA
CDR3 protein: CASSLEPAGGQETQYF
CDR3 DNA: TGTGCCAGCAGCTTGGAACCAGCGGGGGGCCAAGAGACCCAGTACTTC

D gene: NA
V gene: TRBV19
J gene: TRBJ1-4
clone size: NA
CDR3 protein: CASSIPGGAEKLFF
CDR3 DNA: TGTGCCAGTAGTATTCCGGGGGGCGCGGAAAAACTGTTTTTT

D gene: NA
V gene: TRBV28
J gene: TRBJ1-2
clone size: once
CDR3 protein: CASSLSGNYGYTF
CDR3 DNA: TGTGCCAGCAGTTTGTCAGGGAACTATGGCTACACCTTC

D gene: NA
V gene: TRBV27
J gene: TRBJ2-1
clone size: NA
CDR3 protein: CASSLKSGASYNEQFF
CDR3 DNA: TGTGCCAGCAGTTTAAAGTCGGGGGCCTCCTACAATGAGCAGTTCTTC

D gene: NA
V gene: TRBV7-9
J gene: TRBJ1-2
clone size: NA
CDR3 protein: CASSPRGGFYGYTF
CDR3 DNA: TGTGCCAGCAGCCCAAGGGGCGGTTTCTATGGCTACACCTTC

D gene: TRBD1
V gene: TRBV7-9
J gene: TRBJ2-3
clone size: NA
CDR3 protein: CASRGQDTDTQYF
CDR3 DNA: TGTGCCAGCCGAGGACAGGACACAGATACGCAGTATTTT

D gene: NA
V gene: TRBV18
J gene: TRBJ2-5
clone size: NA
CDR3 protein: CASSPYTGLETQYF
CDR3 DNA: TGTGCCAGCTCACCATATACAGGGCTGGAGACCCAGTACTTC

D gene: NA
V gene: TRBV4-3
J gene: TRBJ2-2
clone size: NA
CDR3 protein: CASSQVLQSTNTGELFF
CDR3 DNA: TGCGCCAGCAGCCAAGTGCTTCAGTCTACGAACACCGGGGAGCTGTTTTTT

D gene: TRBD1
V gene: TRBV5-1
J gene: TRBJ2-5
clone size: NA
CDR3 protein: CASSPRGQETQYF
CDR3 DNA: TGCGCCAGCAGCCCCAGGGGGCAAGAGACCCAGTACTTC

D gene: NA
V gene: TRBV7-9
J gene: TRBJ1-1
clone size: NA
CDR3 protein: CASSLAPSGAEAFF
CDR3 DNA: TGTGCCAGCAGCTTAGCGCCCTCAGGGGCTGAAGCTTTCTTT

D gene: TRBD1
V gene: TRBV5-6
J gene: TRBJ1-4
clone size: NA
CDR3 protein: CASSVDREGKLFF
CDR3 DNA: TGTGCCAGCAGCGTCGACAGGGAGGGAAAACTGTTTTTT

D gene: NA
V gene: TRBV28
J gene: TRBJ2-4
clone size: NA
CDR3 protein: CASSLGGKAKNIQYF
CDR3 DNA: TGTGCCAGCAGTTTGGGTGGAAAGGCCAAAAACATTCAGTACTTC

D gene: NA
V gene: TRBV5-1
J gene: TRBJ1-2
clone size: NA
CDR3 protein: CATQGLGYTF
CDR3 DNA: TGCGCCACCCAGGGGCTTGGCTACACCTTC

D gene: NA
V gene: TRBV30
J gene: TRBJ1-5
clone size: NA
CDR3 protein: CADAWQTYSNQPQHF
CDR3 DNA: TGTGCTGATGCCTGGCAGACTTATAGCAATCAGCCCCAGCATTTT

D gene: NA
V gene: TRBV6-5
J gene: TRBJ2-3
clone size: NA
CDR3 protein: CASSRDGGRTDTQYF
CDR3 DNA: TGTGCCAGCAGTAGGGACGGGGGGCGCACAGATACGCAGTATTTT

D gene: NA
V gene: TRBV18
J gene: TRBJ2-5
clone size: once
CDR3 protein: CASSLPGRQETQYF
CDR3 DNA: TGTGCCAGCTCACTTCCGGGGCGCCAAGAGACCCAGTACTTC